This T cell receptor beta chain was observed in a study of T cells after yellow fever vaccination. Study observations and caveats: Booster sampling recovered most clones from primary vaccination (around 97% CD4, over 75% CD8).

Per the germline V gene, CDR1 is ENHRY and CDR2 is SYGVKD. Trimming cost V 0 bases and J 8 bases, with 13 bases left between them. The CDR3 contains 15 residues. TCRdb processed the 5' RACE reads anew with MiXCR; each CDR3 protein has one entry. The sample holds some 500,000 distinct CDR3 sequences; approximately 13% are singletons and the top ten take over 12%. Comments on this clonotype: Its specificity is unknown.

The origin of this receptor is a man younger than 40 who received the YFV17D yellow fever vaccine. This rearrangement joins TRBV10-3 to TRBJ1-4, with D tentatively TRBD1 (6 bases). This specimen consisted of PBMCs, obtained on the day of the yellow fever booster vaccination. The CDR3 nucleotides are TGTGCCATCAGTGAGTCCGCGGGGGGCGGAGAAAAACTGTTTTTT. Its protein is CAISESAGGGEKLFF.